Here is one T cell receptor beta chain with its context. The sample is drawn from a study of CD8 T cells in Susac syndrome. This CDR3 has 14 residues. Germline V gene sequence: CDR1 KGHSH, CDR2 LQKENI. Deletions cut 2 bases from V and 0 bases from J, with 8 bases between. An input of roughly 0.5 to 1 ug of RNA was subjected to reverse transcription using random hexamers. TCRdb itself ran the immunoSEQ multiplex PCR reads through MiXCR, one entry per CDR3 protein. The table shows 95,000 to 150,000 distinct CDR3 sequences, with nearly 96% occurring only once. The chain is built from TRBV18 and TRBJ2-7, with a possible D match to TRBD2 (5 bases). The sequenced material came from CD4+ T cells from PBMCs. The TCR was taken from a human donor with Susac syndrome. CDR3 amino acids: CASSPYEGSYEQYF. CDR3 coding DNA: TGTGCCAGCTCACCATACGAGGGCTCCTACGAGCAGTACTTC.